This is a list of T cell receptor beta chains from one sample in a study of identical twins. TCRdb recomputed calls from the 5' RACE reads with MiXCR, one row per CDR3 protein. Counted here are about 500,000 distinct CDR3 sequences, around 15% occurring once; the ten biggest clones make up approximately 1%. The sample was also linked to a second study, of yellow fever vaccine responses in identical twins.

Source material: CD4+ T cells sorted from blood. The receptors originated from a woman aged 18-35 years in good health. Each CDR3 is given with its conserved first and last residue. The order of the fields is V gene, J gene, CDR3 length, CDR3 protein.

v_call: TRBV24-1; j_call: TRBJ2-7; cdr3_length: 14; cdr3_aa: CATSEQDPSYEQYF
v_call: TRBV7-2; j_call: TRBJ2-7; cdr3_length: 17; cdr3_aa: CAGSLVSGTSLSYEQYF
v_call: TRBV18; j_call: TRBJ1-5; cdr3_length: 14; cdr3_aa: CASSPTGQGQPQHF
v_call: TRBV7-9; j_call: TRBJ2-5; cdr3_length: 16; cdr3_aa: CASSLSPTSGEGTQYF
v_call: TRBV9; j_call: TRBJ2-1; cdr3_length: 15; cdr3_aa: CASSAGTNTYNEQFF
v_call: TRBV20-1; j_call: TRBJ1-6; cdr3_length: 13; cdr3_aa: CSASGLKNSPLHF
v_call: TRBV3-1; j_call: TRBJ2-1; cdr3_length: 14; cdr3_aa: CASSQVGGSSEQFF
v_call: TRBV5-1; j_call: TRBJ1-1; cdr3_length: 14; cdr3_aa: CASSFGDGNTEAFF
v_call: TRBV4-3; j_call: TRBJ2-2; cdr3_length: 16; cdr3_aa: CASSHDNPPNTGELFF
v_call: TRBV10-3; j_call: TRBJ2-2; cdr3_length: 13; cdr3_aa: CAIKTSDTGELFF
v_call: TRBV11-3; j_call: TRBJ2-1; cdr3_length: 15; cdr3_aa: CASSSVRNSYNEQFF
v_call: TRBV20-1; j_call: TRBJ2-7; cdr3_length: 12; cdr3_aa: CSARPRAYEQYF
v_call: TRBV6-1; j_call: TRBJ2-5; cdr3_length: 14; cdr3_aa: CASSKGPAQETQYF
v_call: TRBV7-3; j_call: TRBJ2-1; cdr3_length: 16; cdr3_aa: CASSLQGGSDYNEQFF
v_call: TRBV18; j_call: TRBJ2-2; cdr3_length: 17; cdr3_aa: CASSPSIGTGSIGELFF
v_call: TRBV3-1; j_call: TRBJ1-1; cdr3_length: 13; cdr3_aa: CASSQFLNTEAFF
v_call: TRBV3-1; j_call: TRBJ2-1; cdr3_length: 18; cdr3_aa: CASSQDRASGLPYNEQFF
v_call: TRBV5-1; j_call: TRBJ2-5; cdr3_length: 13; cdr3_aa: CASSWGQPETQYF
v_call: TRBV6-5; j_call: TRBJ2-1; cdr3_length: 13; cdr3_aa: CASSYRANNEQFF
v_call: TRBV5-1; j_call: TRBJ2-7; cdr3_length: 15; cdr3_aa: CASSYSGHLLDEQYF
v_call: TRBV4-3; j_call: TRBJ2-1; cdr3_length: 14; cdr3_aa: CASSQGPGINEQFF
v_call: TRBV6-1; j_call: TRBJ1-1; cdr3_length: 14; cdr3_aa: CASREQGRSTEAFF
v_call: TRBV7-9; j_call: TRBJ2-7; cdr3_length: 16; cdr3_aa: CASSSRLAGNSYEQYF
v_call: TRBV11-1; j_call: TRBJ2-4; cdr3_length: 16; cdr3_aa: CASSLEIAGHKNIQYF
v_call: TRBV29-1; j_call: TRBJ1-2; cdr3_length: 12; cdr3_aa: CSVEMGKYGYTF
v_call: TRBV18; j_call: TRBJ2-7; cdr3_length: 12; cdr3_aa: CASSPQNYEQYF
v_call: TRBV12-3/TRBV12-4; j_call: TRBJ1-5; cdr3_length: 14; cdr3_aa: CASSPGLSNQPQHF
v_call: TRBV5-1; j_call: TRBJ1-4; cdr3_length: 15; cdr3_aa: CASSFSGQSNEKLFF
v_call: TRBV5-6; j_call: TRBJ2-5; cdr3_length: 14; cdr3_aa: CASSLYRNQETQYF
v_call: TRBV5-1; j_call: TRBJ1-2; cdr3_length: 17; cdr3_aa: CASSLASGGADSYGYTF
v_call: TRBV27; j_call: TRBJ1-2; cdr3_length: 15; cdr3_aa: CASSSSGPGGYGYTF
v_call: TRBV5-1; j_call: TRBJ2-3; cdr3_length: 13; cdr3_aa: CASSRIMTDTQYF
v_call: TRBV12-3/TRBV12-4; j_call: TRBJ2-1; cdr3_length: 12; cdr3_aa: CASSILVAGLFF
v_call: TRBV29-1; j_call: TRBJ2-7; cdr3_length: 17; cdr3_aa: CSVVPVSRKGHTGEQYF
v_call: TRBV18; j_call: TRBJ1-1; cdr3_length: 14; cdr3_aa: CASSPGLEGTEAFF
v_call: TRBV6-5; j_call: TRBJ2-2; cdr3_length: 14; cdr3_aa: CASSYGTGSGELFF
v_call: TRBV15; j_call: TRBJ2-5; cdr3_length: 15; cdr3_aa: CATSRDHGGEETQYF
v_call: TRBV12-5; j_call: TRBJ1-4; cdr3_length: 16; cdr3_aa: CASGLVLTATNEKLFF
v_call: TRBV20-1; j_call: TRBJ2-4; cdr3_length: 15; cdr3_aa: CSATGTFLAKNIQYF
v_call: TRBV6-5; j_call: TRBJ2-7; cdr3_length: 15; cdr3_aa: CASSYSTSGSLEQYF
v_call: TRBV29-1; j_call: TRBJ1-1; cdr3_length: 13; cdr3_aa: CSFRQALNTEAFF
v_call: TRBV29-1; j_call: TRBJ2-1; cdr3_length: 15; cdr3_aa: CSVDGGAKSYNEQFF
v_call: TRBV7-9; j_call: TRBJ2-7; cdr3_length: 15; cdr3_aa: CASSLRDGPTYEQYF
v_call: TRBV28; j_call: TRBJ1-5; cdr3_length: 13; cdr3_aa: CATAGQLSQPQHF
v_call: TRBV12-3/TRBV12-4; j_call: TRBJ2-7; cdr3_length: 12; cdr3_aa: CASSLGVHEQYF
v_call: TRBV2; j_call: TRBJ2-2; cdr3_length: 15; cdr3_aa: CASSDHRANTGELFF
v_call: TRBV6-2/TRBV6-3; j_call: TRBJ2-1; cdr3_length: 14; cdr3_aa: CASRDIRAYNEQFF
v_call: TRBV24-1; j_call: TRBJ1-2; cdr3_length: 15; cdr3_aa: CATSDTRTDLYGYTF
v_call: TRBV7-9; j_call: TRBJ2-5; cdr3_length: 14; cdr3_aa: CASSLVGTPETQYF
v_call: TRBV24-1; j_call: TRBJ2-2; cdr3_length: 19; cdr3_aa: CATSDLWAGQSENTGELFF
v_call: TRBV11-3; j_call: TRBJ2-2; cdr3_length: 16; cdr3_aa: CASSSGGASNTGELFF
v_call: TRBV29-1; j_call: TRBJ2-5; cdr3_length: 11; cdr3_aa: CSVVRSETQYF
v_call: TRBV20-1; j_call: TRBJ2-7; cdr3_length: 12; cdr3_aa: CSARGRAYEQYF
v_call: TRBV7-2; j_call: TRBJ2-3; cdr3_length: 15; cdr3_aa: CASSLAVGGGDTQYF